The clone carrying this T cell receptor (beta chain) showed up just once. Per the original methods: Reference gene primer amplification in the assay estimated nucleated cell counts. Measured with immunoSEQ multiplex PCR; TCRdb has only the in-frame clones, and not every one. D and trimming were read from the DNA, whereas the V and J calls and clone size are those reported in that table. Among fewer than 75,000 clones listed, just over 85% were seen once. These data originate in a study of blood T cell repertoires in COVID-19. About the research overall: PBMCs, B-cell-depleted T cells, or T cells provided the cDNA or gDNA that made up the material.

The sample was peripheral blood. This TCR was recovered from a man aged 45-60 years with active COVID-19.

The CDR3 loop is CASSLAGQGTDTQYF. Here the CDR3 DNA reads TGTGCCAGCAGCTTAGCGGGACAGGGAACAGATACGCAGTATTTT. The chain links TRBV11-2 to TRBJ2-3, with 9 bases matching TRBD1. J lost 3 bases, V lost 1 base, and 2 bases had no gene match. There are 15 residues in the CDR3. The germline CDR1 and CDR2 sequences are SGHAT and FQNNGV.